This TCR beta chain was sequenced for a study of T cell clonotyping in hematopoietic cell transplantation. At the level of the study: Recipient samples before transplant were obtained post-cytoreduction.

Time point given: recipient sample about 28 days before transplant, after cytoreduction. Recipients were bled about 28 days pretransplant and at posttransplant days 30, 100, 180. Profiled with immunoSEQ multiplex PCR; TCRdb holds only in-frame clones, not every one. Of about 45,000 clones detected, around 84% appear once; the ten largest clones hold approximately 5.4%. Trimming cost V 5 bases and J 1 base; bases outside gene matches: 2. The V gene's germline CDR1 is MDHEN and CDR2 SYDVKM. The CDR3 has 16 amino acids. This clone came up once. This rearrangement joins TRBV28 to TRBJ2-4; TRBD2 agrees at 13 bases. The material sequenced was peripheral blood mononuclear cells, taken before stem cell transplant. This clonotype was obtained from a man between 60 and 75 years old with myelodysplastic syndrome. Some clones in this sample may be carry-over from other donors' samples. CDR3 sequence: CASSRGLAGAKNIQYF. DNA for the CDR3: TGTGCCAGCAGTCGGGGACTAGCGGGGGCCAAAAACATTCAGTACTTC.